This T cell receptor beta chain was found in a study of CD8 T cells in Susac syndrome. General study results and limits: The study recognized that the number of individuals in its TCR sequencing and HLA analysis was relatively small.

Reverse transcription of roughly 0.5 to 1 ug RNA used random hexamers. Multiplex immunoSEQ PCR targeted 54 Vbeta and 13 Jbeta TCR beta segments. TCRdb called the immunoSEQ multiplex PCR reads again in MiXCR, with one record for every CDR3 protein. This table holds some 180,000 distinct CDR3 sequences, about 95% found once. CD8+ and CD4+ blood T cells underwent TCR beta sequencing. Controls matched for age and sex were healthy donors. A remark on this clonotype: Its antigen is undetermined.

The sample comprised CD4+ T cells from PBMCs. The sequence derives from a human donor in good health.

The CDR3 loop is CSAGGETQYF. The CDR3 DNA sequence: TGCAGCGCTGGAGGGGAGACCCAGTACTTC. The rearrangement joins TRBV29-1 to TRBJ2-5, with a possible D match to TRBD2 (6 bases). Germline lookup yields CDR1 SQVTM and CDR2 ANQGSEA. The length of the CDR3 is 10 residues. V lost 7 bases, J lost 5 bases, and 8 bases lay in between.